These T cell receptor beta chains were read from a single sample in a study of blood T cell repertoires in COVID-19. The repertoire was sequenced with immunoSEQ multiplex PCR; TCRdb's copy has only in-frame clones and lacks some. The table records about 670,000 clones, around 89% of them present only once. The specimen sequenced was peripheral blood. The receptors here all came from a woman under 30 with acute or convalescent COVID-19. The CDR3 runs from the conserved cysteine through the conserved F or W. Fields, in order: clone size, J gene, V gene, D gene, CDR3 DNA, CDR3 protein. The D gene is left open where the match is weak. Only some rows state a clone size, as once, few, many or a class for expanded clones.

clone_size: NA
j_call: TRBJ1-4
v_call: TRBV6-2/TRBV6-3
d_call: NA
cdr3_nt: TGTGCCAGCAGTCGAGGGCCAAATAATGAAAAACTGTTTTTT
cdr3_aa: CASSRGPNNEKLFF

clone_size: few
j_call: TRBJ2-3
v_call: TRBV5-8
d_call: TRBD2
cdr3_nt: TGTGCCAGCAGCACCGGACTAGCGGGGGGCACAGATACGCAGTATTTT
cdr3_aa: CASSTGLAGGTDTQYF

clone_size: NA
j_call: TRBJ1-5
v_call: TRBV9
d_call: TRBD1
cdr3_nt: TGTGCCAGCAGCCAAGGGACAGGGATTCAGCCCCAGCATTTT
cdr3_aa: CASSQGTGIQPQHF

clone_size: NA
j_call: TRBJ1-5
v_call: TRBV5-5
d_call: NA
cdr3_nt: TGTGCCAGCAGCCCGGCCGGGGGAAGCAATCAGCCCCAGCATTTT
cdr3_aa: CASSPAGGSNQPQHF

clone_size: NA
j_call: TRBJ1-1
v_call: TRBV12-3/TRBV12-4
d_call: TRBD1
cdr3_nt: TGTGCCAGCAGGACAGGGTGGAACACTGAAGCTTTCTTT
cdr3_aa: CASRTGWNTEAFF

clone_size: NA
j_call: TRBJ1-2
v_call: TRBV5-1
d_call: TRBD1
cdr3_nt: TGCGCCAGCACAACGACAGGGAACTATGGCTACACCTTC
cdr3_aa: CASTTTGNYGYTF

clone_size: NA
j_call: TRBJ1-5
v_call: TRBV30
d_call: NA
cdr3_nt: TGTGCCTGGAGTGTACGCATGGTGGGCTATAGCAATCAGCCCCAGCATTTT
cdr3_aa: CAWSVRMVGYSNQPQHF

clone_size: few
j_call: TRBJ1-1
v_call: TRBV4-3
d_call: NA
cdr3_nt: TGCGCCAGCAGCCAAGAATGGGAGATGAACACTGAAGCTTTCTTT
cdr3_aa: CASSQEWEMNTEAFF

clone_size: NA
j_call: TRBJ2-3
v_call: TRBV7-2
d_call: NA
cdr3_nt: TGTGCCAGCAGCTTAGAGCTCACCCGGGATACGCAGTATTTT
cdr3_aa: CASSLELTRDTQYF

clone_size: NA
j_call: TRBJ2-1
v_call: TRBV2
d_call: TRBD1
cdr3_nt: TGTGCCAGCAGTTGGGACAGGGACAATGAGCAGTTCTTC
cdr3_aa: CASSWDRDNEQFF

clone_size: NA
j_call: TRBJ1-6
v_call: TRBV2
d_call: TRBD1
cdr3_nt: TGTGCCAGGGGACAGGGAGATTCACCCCTCCACTTT
cdr3_aa: CARGQGDSPLHF

clone_size: NA
j_call: TRBJ1-2
v_call: TRBV7-6
d_call: NA
cdr3_nt: TGTGCCAGCAGCTTAGGGGCCTTAGAGTACACCTTC
cdr3_aa: CASSLGALEYTF

clone_size: NA
j_call: TRBJ1-2
v_call: TRBV19
d_call: TRBD1
cdr3_nt: TGTGCCAGTAGTCAACCCCGGACAGGGGTTAACTATGGCTACACCTTC
cdr3_aa: CASSQPRTGVNYGYTF

clone_size: NA
j_call: TRBJ1-3
v_call: TRBV6-2/TRBV6-3
d_call: NA
cdr3_nt: TGTGCCAGCAGTTATACACCCAACTCTGGAAACACCATATATTTT
cdr3_aa: CASSYTPNSGNTIYF

clone_size: once
j_call: TRBJ2-5
v_call: TRBV10-3
d_call: NA
cdr3_nt: TGTGCCATCAGTGAGTTCGGCGGGGTAGGGGAGACCCAGTACTTC
cdr3_aa: CAISEFGGVGETQYF

clone_size: NA
j_call: TRBJ1-6
v_call: TRBV9
d_call: NA
cdr3_nt: TGTGCCAGCAGCGTAGGCCAACAGGGTAGTTCACCCCTCCACTTT
cdr3_aa: CASSVGQQGSSPLHF

clone_size: NA
j_call: TRBJ2-7
v_call: TRBV28
d_call: NA
cdr3_nt: TGTGCCAGCAGTTCGCCTGGGGGGGGCCTCGGGGACGAGCAGTACTTC
cdr3_aa: CASSSPGGGLGDEQYF

clone_size: NA
j_call: TRBJ2-4
v_call: TRBV11-1
d_call: TRBD1
cdr3_nt: TGTGCCAGCAGCTTAGGGGGACAGGGACCGACCAACTTC
cdr3_aa: CASSLGGQGPTNF

clone_size: few
j_call: TRBJ2-3
v_call: TRBV25-1
d_call: TRBD1
cdr3_nt: TGTGCCAGCAGTGAGACAGGGAATTTCGGTACGCAGTATTTT
cdr3_aa: CASSETGNFGTQYF

clone_size: NA
j_call: TRBJ2-7
v_call: TRBV5-4
d_call: NA
cdr3_nt: TGTGCCAGCAGCGTTGGGGGAGGCGAGCAGTACTTC
cdr3_aa: CASSVGGGEQYF

clone_size: NA
j_call: TRBJ1-2
v_call: TRBV6-4
d_call: NA
cdr3_nt: TGTGCCAGCAGTCCGGGTCAACCCGAGGGCTACACCTTC
cdr3_aa: CASSPGQPEGYTF

clone_size: NA
j_call: TRBJ1-2
v_call: TRBV4-1
d_call: TRBD1
cdr3_nt: TGCGCCAGCAGCGGACAGGGCGGTAACTATGGCTACACCTTC
cdr3_aa: CASSGQGGNYGYTF

clone_size: NA
j_call: TRBJ1-1
v_call: TRBV6-5
d_call: NA
cdr3_nt: TGTGCCAGCAGTTACTCCCCGGACAGTGAAGCTTTCTTT
cdr3_aa: CASSYSPDSEAFF

clone_size: NA
j_call: TRBJ1-6
v_call: TRBV9
d_call: NA
cdr3_nt: TGTGCCAGCAGCCCGACCGGGACAACCTATAATTCACCCCTCCACTTT
cdr3_aa: CASSPTGTTYNSPLHF

clone_size: NA
j_call: TRBJ1-1
v_call: TRBV6-5
d_call: TRBD1
cdr3_nt: TGTGCCACAACTAGGGGGCGGAACACTGAAGCTTTCTTT
cdr3_aa: CATTRGRNTEAFF

clone_size: NA
j_call: TRBJ1-1
v_call: TRBV14
d_call: NA
cdr3_nt: TGTGCCAGCAGCCAAGATCGGGGTCGAGTGAACACTGAAGCTTTCTTT
cdr3_aa: CASSQDRGRVNTEAFF

clone_size: NA
j_call: TRBJ1-1
v_call: TRBV24-1
d_call: TRBD1
cdr3_nt: TGTGCCACCAGAGGGGGACAGCTTTTCTCTGAAGCTTTCTTT
cdr3_aa: CATRGGQLFSEAFF

clone_size: NA
j_call: TRBJ1-3
v_call: TRBV5-6
d_call: NA
cdr3_nt: TGTGCCAGCAGCCCCACAAATACTGGAAACACCATATATTTT
cdr3_aa: CASSPTNTGNTIYF

clone_size: NA
j_call: TRBJ1-1
v_call: TRBV5-6
d_call: NA
cdr3_nt: TGTGCCAGCAGTCAAATCGGGCAGGGCGGCGCTGAAGCTTTCTTT
cdr3_aa: CASSQIGQGGAEAFF

clone_size: NA
j_call: TRBJ1-2
v_call: TRBV12-3/TRBV12-4
d_call: NA
cdr3_nt: TGTGCCACCGATGAGAGGACAGTCGGCTACACCTTC
cdr3_aa: CATDERTVGYTF

clone_size: few
j_call: TRBJ2-5
v_call: TRBV3-1/TRBV3-2
d_call: NA
cdr3_nt: TGTGCCAGCAGCCAAGACTTTGGGGGGGCGGCCGAGACCCAGTACTTC
cdr3_aa: CASSQDFGGAAETQYF

clone_size: NA
j_call: TRBJ1-1
v_call: TRBV7-2
d_call: TRBD1
cdr3_nt: TGTGCCAGCAGCTTTAGACAGGGGATTGAAGCTTTCTTT
cdr3_aa: CASSFRQGIEAFF

clone_size: NA
j_call: TRBJ1-6
v_call: TRBV4-2
d_call: NA
cdr3_nt: TGTGCCAGCAGCCATTCATCAGGGGTGGACTCACCCCTCCACTTT
cdr3_aa: CASSHSSGVDSPLHF

clone_size: NA
j_call: TRBJ2-7
v_call: TRBV18
d_call: TRBD1
cdr3_nt: TGTGCCAGCTCACGACAGGGTTTCGACGAGCAGTACTTC
cdr3_aa: CASSRQGFDEQYF

clone_size: NA
j_call: TRBJ2-3
v_call: TRBV12-3/TRBV12-4
d_call: NA
cdr3_nt: TGTGCCAGCAGTATTGGACTCCTAGATACGCAGTATTTT
cdr3_aa: CASSIGLLDTQYF